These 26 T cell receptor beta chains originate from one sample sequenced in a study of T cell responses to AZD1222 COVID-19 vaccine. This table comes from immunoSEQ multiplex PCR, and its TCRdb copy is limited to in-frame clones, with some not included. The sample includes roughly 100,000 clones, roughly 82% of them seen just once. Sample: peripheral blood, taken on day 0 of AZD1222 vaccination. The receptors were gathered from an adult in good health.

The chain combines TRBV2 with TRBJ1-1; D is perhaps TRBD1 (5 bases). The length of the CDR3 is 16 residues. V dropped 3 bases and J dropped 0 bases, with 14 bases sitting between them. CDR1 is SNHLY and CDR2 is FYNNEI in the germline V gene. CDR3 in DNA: TGTGCCAGCAGTGAGAGCAGGGCCTTCATGAACACTGAAGCTTTCTTT. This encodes CASSESRAFMNTEAFF.

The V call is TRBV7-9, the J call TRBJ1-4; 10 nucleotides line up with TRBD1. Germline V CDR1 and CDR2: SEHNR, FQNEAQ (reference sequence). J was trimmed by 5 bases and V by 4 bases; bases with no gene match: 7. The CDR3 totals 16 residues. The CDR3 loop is CASSSTSGQGNEKLFF. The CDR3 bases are TGTGCCAGCAGCTCAACCTCGGGACAGGGGAATGAAAAACTGTTTTTT.

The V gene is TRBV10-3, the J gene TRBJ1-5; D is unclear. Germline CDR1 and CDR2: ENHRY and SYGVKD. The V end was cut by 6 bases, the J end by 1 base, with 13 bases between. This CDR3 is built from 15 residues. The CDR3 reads CAIRGGLESNQPQHF. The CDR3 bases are TGTGCCATCAGGGGAGGGTTGGAAAGCAATCAGCCCCAGCATTTT.

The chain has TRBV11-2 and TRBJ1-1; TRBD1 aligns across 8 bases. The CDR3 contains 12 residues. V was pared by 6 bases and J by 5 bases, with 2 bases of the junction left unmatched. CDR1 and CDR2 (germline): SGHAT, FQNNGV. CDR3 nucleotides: TGTGCCAGCAGTCAGGGGGCGACTGAAGCTTTCTTT. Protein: CASSQGATEAFF.

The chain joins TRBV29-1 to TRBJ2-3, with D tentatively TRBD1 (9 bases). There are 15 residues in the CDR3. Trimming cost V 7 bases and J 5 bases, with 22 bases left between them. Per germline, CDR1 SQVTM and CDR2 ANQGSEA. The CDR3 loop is CSAGGGQGRGDTQYF. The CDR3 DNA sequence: TGCAGCGCCGGGGGGGGACAGGGTAGAGGAGATACGCAGTATTTT.

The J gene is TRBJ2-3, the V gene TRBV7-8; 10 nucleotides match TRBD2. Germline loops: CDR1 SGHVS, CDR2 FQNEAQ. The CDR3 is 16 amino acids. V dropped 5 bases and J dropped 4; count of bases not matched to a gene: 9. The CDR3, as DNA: TGTGCCAGCAGCGCCGTCATAGCGGGGGGAGCAGATACGCAGTATTTT. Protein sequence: CASSAVIAGGADTQYF.

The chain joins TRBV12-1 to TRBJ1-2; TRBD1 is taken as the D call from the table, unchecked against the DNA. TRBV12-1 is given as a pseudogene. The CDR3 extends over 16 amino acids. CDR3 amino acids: CASSSSRLQGNYGYTF. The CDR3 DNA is TGTGCCAGCAGCTCCTCCCGTTTACAGGGAAACTATGGCTACACCTTC.

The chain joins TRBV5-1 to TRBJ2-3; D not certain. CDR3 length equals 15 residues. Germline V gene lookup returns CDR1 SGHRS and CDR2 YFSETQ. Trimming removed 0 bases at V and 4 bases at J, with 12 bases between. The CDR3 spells CASSLAAGAADTQYF. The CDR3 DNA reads TGCGCCAGCAGCTTGGCGGCAGGCGCCGCAGATACGCAGTATTTT.

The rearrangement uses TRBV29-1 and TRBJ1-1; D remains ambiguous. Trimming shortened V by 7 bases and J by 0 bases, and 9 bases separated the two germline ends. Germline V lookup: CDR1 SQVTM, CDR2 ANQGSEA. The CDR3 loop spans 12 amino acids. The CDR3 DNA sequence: TGCAGCGCCGGACGGATGAACACTGAAGCTTTCTTT. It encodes CSAGRMNTEAFF.

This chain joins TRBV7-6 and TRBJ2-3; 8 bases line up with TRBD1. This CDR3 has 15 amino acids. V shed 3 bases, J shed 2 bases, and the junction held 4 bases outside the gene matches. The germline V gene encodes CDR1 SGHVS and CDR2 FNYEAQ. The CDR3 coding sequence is TGTGCCAGCAGCTTCCGGGACAGGTACACAGATACGCAGTATTTT. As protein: CASSFRDRYTDTQYF. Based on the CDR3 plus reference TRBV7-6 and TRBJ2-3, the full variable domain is GAGVSQSPRYKVTKRGQDVALRCDPISGHVSLYWYRQALGQGPEFLTYFNYEAQQDKSGLPNDRFSAERPEGSISTLTIQRTEQRDSAMYRCASSFRDRYTDTQYFGPGTRLTVL.

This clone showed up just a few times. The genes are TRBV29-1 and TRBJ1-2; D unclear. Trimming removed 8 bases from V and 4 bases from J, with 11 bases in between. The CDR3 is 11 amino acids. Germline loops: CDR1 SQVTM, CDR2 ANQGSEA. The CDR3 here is CSHRDIYGYTF. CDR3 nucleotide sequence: TGCAGCCACCGAGACATCTATGGCTACACCTTC.

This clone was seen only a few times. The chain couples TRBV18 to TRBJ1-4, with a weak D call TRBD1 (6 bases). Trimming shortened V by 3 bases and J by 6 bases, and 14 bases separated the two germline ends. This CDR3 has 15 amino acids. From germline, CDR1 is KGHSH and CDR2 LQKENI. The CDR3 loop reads CASSPFGGADEKLFF. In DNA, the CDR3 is TGTGCCAGCTCACCCTTCGGGGGGGCTGATGAAAAACTGTTTTTT.

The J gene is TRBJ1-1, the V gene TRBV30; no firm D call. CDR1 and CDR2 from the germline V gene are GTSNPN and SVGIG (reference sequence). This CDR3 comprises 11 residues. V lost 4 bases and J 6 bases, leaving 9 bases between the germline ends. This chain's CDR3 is CAWKRTAEAFF. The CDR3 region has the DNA TGTGCCTGGAAGAGAACAGCTGAAGCTTTCTTT.

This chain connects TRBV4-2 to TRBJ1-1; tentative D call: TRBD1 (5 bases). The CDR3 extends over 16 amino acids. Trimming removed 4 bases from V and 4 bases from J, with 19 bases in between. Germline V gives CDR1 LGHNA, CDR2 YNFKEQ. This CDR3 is CASSRGPRESGTEAFF. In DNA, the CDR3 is TGTGCCAGCAGCCGAGGACCCAGGGAATCGGGCACTGAAGCTTTCTTT.

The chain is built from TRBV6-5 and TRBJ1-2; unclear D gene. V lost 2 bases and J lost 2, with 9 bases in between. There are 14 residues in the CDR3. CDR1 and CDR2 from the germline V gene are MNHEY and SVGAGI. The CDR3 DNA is TGTGCCAGCAGTTACGAGGCGGGAAACTATGGCTACACCTTC. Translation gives CASSYEAGNYGYTF.

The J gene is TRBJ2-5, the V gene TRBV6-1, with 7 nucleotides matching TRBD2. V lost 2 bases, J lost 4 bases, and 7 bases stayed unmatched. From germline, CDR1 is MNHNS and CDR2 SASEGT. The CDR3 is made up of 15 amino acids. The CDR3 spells CASSEQASGSETQYF. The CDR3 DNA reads TGTGCCAGCAGTGAACAGGCTAGCGGATCAGAGACCCAGTACTTC.

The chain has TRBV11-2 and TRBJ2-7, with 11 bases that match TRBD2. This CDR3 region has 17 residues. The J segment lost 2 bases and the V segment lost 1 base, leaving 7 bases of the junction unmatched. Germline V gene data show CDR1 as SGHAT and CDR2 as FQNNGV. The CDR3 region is CASSLAILAGATYEQYF. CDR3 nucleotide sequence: TGTGCCAGCAGCTTAGCCATACTAGCGGGGGCCACCTACGAGCAGTACTTC.

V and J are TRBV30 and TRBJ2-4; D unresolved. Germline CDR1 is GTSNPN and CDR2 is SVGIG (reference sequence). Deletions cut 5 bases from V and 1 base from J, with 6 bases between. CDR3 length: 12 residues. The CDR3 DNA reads TGTGCCTGGGGGGTTGCCAAAAACATTCAGTACTTC. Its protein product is CAWGVAKNIQYF.

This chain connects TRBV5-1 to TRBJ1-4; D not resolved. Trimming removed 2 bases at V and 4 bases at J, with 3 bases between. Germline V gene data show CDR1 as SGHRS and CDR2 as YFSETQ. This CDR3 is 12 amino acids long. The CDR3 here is CASSLSNEKLFF. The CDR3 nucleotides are TGCGCCAGCAGCTTAAGTAATGAAAAACTGTTTTTT.

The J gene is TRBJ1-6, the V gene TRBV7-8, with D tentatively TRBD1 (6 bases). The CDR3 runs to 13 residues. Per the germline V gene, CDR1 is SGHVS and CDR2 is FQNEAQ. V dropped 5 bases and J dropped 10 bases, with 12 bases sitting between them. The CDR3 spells CASSLQGNSPLHF. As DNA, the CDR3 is TGTGCCAGCAGCCTACAGGGAAACTCACCCCTCCACTTT.

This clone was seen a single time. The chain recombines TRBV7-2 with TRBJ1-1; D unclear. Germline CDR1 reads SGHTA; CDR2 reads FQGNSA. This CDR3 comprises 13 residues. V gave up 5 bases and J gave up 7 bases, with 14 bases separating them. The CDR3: CASSPLLVIEAFF. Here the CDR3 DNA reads TGTGCCAGCAGCCCCTTGTTGGTTATTGAAGCTTTCTTT. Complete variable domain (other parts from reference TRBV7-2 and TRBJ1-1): GAGVSQSPSNKVTEKGKDVELRCDPISGHTALYWYRQSLGQGLEFLIYFQGNSAPDKSGLPSDRFSAERTGGSVSTLTIQRTQQEDSAVYLCASSPLLVIEAFFGQGTRLTVV.

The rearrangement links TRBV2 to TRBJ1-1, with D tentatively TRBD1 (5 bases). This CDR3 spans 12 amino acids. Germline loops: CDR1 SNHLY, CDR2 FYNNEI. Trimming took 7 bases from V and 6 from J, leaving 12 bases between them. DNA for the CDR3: TGTGCCAGCAATGGGGGGTGGGCTGAAGCTTTCTTT. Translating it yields CASNGGWAEAFF. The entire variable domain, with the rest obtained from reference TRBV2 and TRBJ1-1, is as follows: EPEVTQTPSHQVTQMGQEVILRCVPISNHLYFYWYRQILGQKVEFLVSFYNNEISEKSEIFDDQFSVERPDGSNFTLKIRSTKLEDSAMYFCASNGGWAEAFFGQGTRLTVV.

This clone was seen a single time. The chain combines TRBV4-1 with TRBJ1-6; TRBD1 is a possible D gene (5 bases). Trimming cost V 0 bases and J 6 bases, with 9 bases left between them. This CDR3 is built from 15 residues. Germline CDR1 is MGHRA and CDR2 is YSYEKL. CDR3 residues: CASSQDWGLNSPLHF. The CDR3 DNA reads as TGCGCCAGCAGCCAAGATTGGGGCCTTAATTCACCCCTCCACTTT.

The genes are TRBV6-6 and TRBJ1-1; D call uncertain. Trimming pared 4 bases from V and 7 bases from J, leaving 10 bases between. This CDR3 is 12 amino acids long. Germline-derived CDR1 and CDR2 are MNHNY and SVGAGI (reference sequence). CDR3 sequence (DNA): TGTGCCAGCAGTTGGAGGGAGGATGAAGCTTTCTTT. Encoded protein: CASSWREDEAFF.

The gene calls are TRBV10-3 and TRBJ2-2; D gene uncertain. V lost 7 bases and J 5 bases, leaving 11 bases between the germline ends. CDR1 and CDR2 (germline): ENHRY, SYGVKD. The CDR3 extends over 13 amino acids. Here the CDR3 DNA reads TGTGCCATCAACCGAGGTGAAACCGGGGAGCTGTTTTTT. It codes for CAINRGETGELFF.

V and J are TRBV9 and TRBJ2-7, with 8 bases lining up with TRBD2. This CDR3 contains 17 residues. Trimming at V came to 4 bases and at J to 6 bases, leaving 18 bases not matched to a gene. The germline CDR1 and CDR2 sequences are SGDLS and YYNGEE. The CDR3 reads CASSPTPGGGTPLEQYF. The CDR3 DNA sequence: TGTGCCAGCAGCCCGACGCCCGGGGGGGGGACCCCTCTCGAGCAGTACTTC.